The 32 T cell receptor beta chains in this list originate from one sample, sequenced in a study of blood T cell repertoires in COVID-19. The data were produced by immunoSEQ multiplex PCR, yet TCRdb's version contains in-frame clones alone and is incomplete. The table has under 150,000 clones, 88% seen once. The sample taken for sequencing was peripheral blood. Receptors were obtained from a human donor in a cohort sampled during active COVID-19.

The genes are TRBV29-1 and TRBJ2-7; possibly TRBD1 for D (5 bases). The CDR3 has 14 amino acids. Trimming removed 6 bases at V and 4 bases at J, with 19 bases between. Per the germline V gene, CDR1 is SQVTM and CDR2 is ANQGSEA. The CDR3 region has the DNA TGCAGCGTGGCCCCGGCAGGGTCAAGGTACGAGCAGTACTTC. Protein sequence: CSVAPAGSRYEQYF.

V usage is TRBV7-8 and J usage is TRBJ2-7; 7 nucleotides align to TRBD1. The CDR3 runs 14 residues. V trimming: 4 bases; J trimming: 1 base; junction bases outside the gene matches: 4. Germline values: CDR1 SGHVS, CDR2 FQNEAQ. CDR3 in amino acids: CASSSRGQSYEQYF. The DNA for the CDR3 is TGTGCCAGCAGCTCAAGGGGACAGTCCTACGAGCAGTACTTC.

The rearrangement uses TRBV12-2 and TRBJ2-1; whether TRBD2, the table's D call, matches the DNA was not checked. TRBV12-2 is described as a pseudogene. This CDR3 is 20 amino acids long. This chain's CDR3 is CASRLVSGLAGGSSYNEQFF. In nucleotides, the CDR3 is TGTGCAAGTCGCTTAGTGTCGGGACTAGCGGGGGGGAGCTCCTACAATGAGCAGTTCTTC.

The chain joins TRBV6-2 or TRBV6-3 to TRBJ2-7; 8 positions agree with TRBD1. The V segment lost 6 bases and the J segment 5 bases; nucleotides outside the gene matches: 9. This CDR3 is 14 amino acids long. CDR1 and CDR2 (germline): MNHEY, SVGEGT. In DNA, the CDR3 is TGTGCCAGCAGCTATCGACAGGGGAGGAACGAGCAGTACTTC. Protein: CASSYRQGRNEQYF.

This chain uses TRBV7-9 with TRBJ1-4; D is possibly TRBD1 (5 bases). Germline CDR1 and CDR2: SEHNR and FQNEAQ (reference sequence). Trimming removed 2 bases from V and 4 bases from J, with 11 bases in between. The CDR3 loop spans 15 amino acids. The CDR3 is CASSLRWGDNEKLFF. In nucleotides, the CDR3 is TGTGCCAGCAGCTTACGGTGGGGGGATAATGAAAAACTGTTTTTT.

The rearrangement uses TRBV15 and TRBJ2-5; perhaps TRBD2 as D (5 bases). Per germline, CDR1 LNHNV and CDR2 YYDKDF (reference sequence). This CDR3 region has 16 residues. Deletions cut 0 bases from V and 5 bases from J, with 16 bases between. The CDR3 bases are TGTGCCACCAGCAGAGATGGCGGGCAGAATCCGGAGACCCAGTACTTC. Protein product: CATSRDGGQNPETQYF. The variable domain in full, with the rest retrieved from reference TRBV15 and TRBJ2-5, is DAMVIQNPRYQVTQFGKPVTLSCSQTLNHNVMYWYQQKSSQAPKLLFHYYDKDFNNEADTPDNFQSRRPNTSFCFLDIRSPGLGDTAMYLCATSRDGGQNPETQYFGPGTRLLVL.

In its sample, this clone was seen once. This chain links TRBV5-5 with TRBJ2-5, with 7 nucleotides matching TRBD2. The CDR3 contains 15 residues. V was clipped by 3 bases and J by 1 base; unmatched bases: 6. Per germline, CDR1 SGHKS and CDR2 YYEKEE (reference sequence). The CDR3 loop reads CASSWEGEIQETQYF. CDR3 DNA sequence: TGTGCCAGCAGCTGGGAGGGAGAAATCCAAGAGACCCAGTACTTC.

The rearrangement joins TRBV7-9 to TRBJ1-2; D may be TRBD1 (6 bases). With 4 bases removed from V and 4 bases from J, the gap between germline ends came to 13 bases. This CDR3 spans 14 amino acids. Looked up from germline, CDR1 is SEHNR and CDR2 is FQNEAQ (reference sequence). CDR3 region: CASSYSARGYGYTF. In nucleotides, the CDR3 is TGTGCCAGCAGCTATTCGGCCAGGGGCTATGGCTACACCTTC.

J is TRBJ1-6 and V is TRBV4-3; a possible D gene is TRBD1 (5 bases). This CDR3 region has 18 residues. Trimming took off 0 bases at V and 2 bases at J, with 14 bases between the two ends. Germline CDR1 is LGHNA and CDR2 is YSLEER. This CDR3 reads CASSQDMAGPPYNSPLHF. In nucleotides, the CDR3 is TGCGCCAGCAGCCAAGATATGGCAGGGCCGCCCTATAATTCACCCCTCCACTTT.

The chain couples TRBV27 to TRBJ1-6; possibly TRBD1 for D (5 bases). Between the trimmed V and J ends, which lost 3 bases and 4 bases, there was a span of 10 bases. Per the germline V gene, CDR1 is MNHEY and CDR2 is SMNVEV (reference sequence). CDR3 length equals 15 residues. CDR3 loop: CASSFDSKYNSPLHF. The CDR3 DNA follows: TGTGCCAGCAGTTTTGACAGTAAATATAATTCACCCCTCCACTTT.

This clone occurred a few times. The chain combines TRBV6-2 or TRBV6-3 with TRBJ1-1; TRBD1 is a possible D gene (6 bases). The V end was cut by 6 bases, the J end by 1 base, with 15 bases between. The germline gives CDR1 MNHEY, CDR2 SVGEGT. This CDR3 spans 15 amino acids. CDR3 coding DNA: TGTGCCAGCAGACCTTACAGGGCCCAGAACACTGAAGCTTTCTTT. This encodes CASRPYRAQNTEAFF.

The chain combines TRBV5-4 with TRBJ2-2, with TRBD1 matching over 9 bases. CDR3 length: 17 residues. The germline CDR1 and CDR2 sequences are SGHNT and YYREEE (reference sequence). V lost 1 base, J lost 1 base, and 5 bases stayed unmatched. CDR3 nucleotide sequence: TGTGCCAGCAGCTTGAACAGGGGGCTCGGGAACACCGGGGAGCTGTTTTTT. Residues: CASSLNRGLGNTGELFF.

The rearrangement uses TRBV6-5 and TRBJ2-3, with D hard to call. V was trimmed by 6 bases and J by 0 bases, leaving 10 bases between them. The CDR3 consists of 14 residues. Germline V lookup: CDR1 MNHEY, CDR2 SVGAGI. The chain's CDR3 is CASSHYDSTDTQYF. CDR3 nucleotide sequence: TGTGCCAGCAGCCACTACGACAGCACAGATACGCAGTATTTT.

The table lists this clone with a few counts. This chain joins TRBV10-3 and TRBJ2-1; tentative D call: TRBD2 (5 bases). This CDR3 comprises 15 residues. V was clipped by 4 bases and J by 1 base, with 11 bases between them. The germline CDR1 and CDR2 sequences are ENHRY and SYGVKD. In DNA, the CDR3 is TGTGCCATCAGTGTAAAGGACTCTTCCTACAATGAGCAGTTCTTC. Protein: CAISVKDSSYNEQFF.

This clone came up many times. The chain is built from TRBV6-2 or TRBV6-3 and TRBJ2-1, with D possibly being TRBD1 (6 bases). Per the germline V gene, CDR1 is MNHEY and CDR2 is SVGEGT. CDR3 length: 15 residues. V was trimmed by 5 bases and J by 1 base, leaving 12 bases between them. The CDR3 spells CASSAYRGSYNEQFF. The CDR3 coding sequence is TGTGCCAGCAGTGCCTATAGGGGGTCCTACAATGAGCAGTTCTTC.

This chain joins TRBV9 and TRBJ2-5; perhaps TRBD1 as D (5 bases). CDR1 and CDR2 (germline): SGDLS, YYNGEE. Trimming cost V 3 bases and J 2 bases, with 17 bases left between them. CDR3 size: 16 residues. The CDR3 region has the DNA TGTGCCAGCAGCGCCCCCCTAGGCAGGGCGCAAGAGACCCAGTACTTC. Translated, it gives CASSAPLGRAQETQYF.

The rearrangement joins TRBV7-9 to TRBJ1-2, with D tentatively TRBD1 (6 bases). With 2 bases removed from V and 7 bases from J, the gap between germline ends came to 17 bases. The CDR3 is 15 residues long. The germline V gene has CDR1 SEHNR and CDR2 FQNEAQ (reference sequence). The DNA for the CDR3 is TGTGCCAGCAGCTTAAATCTGTCAGGGGAGGGTGGCTACACCTTC. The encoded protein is CASSLNLSGEGGYTF. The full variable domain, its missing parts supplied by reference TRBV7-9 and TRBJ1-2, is DTGVSQNPRHKITKRGQNVTFRCDPISEHNRLYWYRQTLGQGPEFLTYFQNEAQLEKSRLLSDRFSAERPKGSFSTLEIQRTEQGDSAMYLCASSLNLSGEGGYTFGSGTRLTVV.

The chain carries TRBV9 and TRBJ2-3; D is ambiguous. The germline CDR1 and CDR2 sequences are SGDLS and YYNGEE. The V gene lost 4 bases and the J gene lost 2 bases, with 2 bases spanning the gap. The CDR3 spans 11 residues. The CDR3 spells CASSYTDTQYF. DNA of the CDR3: TGTGCCAGCAGCTACACAGATACGCAGTATTTT.

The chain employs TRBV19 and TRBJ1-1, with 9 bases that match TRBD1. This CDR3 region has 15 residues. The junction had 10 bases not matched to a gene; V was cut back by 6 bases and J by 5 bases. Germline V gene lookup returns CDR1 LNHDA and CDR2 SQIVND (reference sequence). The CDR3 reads CASSGGQGARTEAFF. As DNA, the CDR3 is TGTGCCAGTAGCGGGGGACAGGGAGCGAGGACTGAAGCTTTCTTT.

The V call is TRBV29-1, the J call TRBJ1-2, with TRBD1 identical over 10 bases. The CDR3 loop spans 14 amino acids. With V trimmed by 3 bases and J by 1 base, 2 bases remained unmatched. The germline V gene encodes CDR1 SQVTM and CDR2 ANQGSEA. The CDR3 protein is CSVEWTGGNYGYTF. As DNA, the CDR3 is TGCAGCGTTGAGTGGACAGGGGGTAACTATGGCTACACCTTC.

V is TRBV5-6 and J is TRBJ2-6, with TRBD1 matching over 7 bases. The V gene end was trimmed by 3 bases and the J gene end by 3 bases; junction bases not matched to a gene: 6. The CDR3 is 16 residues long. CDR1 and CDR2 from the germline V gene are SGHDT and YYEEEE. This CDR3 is CASSYRGSGGANVLTF. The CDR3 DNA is TGTGCCAGCAGCTACAGGGGATCGGGTGGGGCCAACGTCCTGACTTTC. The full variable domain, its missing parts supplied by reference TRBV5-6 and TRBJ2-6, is DAGVTQSPTHLIKTRGQQVTLRCSPKSGHDTVSWYQQALGQGPQFIFQYYEEEERQRGNFPDRFSGHQFPNYSSELNVNALLLGDSALYLCASSYRGSGGANVLTFGAGSRLTVL.

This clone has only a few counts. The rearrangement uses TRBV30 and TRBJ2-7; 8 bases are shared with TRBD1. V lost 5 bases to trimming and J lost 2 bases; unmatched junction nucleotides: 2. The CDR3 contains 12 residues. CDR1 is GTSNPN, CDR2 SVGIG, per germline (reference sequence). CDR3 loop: CAWGQGPYEQYF. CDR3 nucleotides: TGTGCCTGGGGACAGGGCCCCTACGAGCAGTACTTC.

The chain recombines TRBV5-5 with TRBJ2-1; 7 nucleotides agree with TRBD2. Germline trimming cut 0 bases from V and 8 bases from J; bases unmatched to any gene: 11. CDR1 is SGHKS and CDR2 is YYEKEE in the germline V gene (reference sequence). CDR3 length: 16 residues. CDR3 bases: TGTGCCAGCAGCTTGGCTTGGGACTCGGCGGGGGATGAGCAGTTCTTC. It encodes CASSLAWDSAGDEQFF.

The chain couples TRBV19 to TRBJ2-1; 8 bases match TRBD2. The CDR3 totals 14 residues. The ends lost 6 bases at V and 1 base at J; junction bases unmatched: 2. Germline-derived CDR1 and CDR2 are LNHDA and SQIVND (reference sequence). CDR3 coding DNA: TGTGCCAGTAGGGCGGGGGGTTCCTACAATGAGCAGTTCTTC. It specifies CASRAGGSYNEQFF. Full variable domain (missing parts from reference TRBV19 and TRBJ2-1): DGGITQSPKYLFRKEGQNVTLSCEQNLNHDAMYWYRQDPGQGLRLIYYSQIVNDFQKGDIAEGYSVSREKKESFPLTVTSAQKNPTAFYLCASRAGGSYNEQFFGPGTRLTVL.

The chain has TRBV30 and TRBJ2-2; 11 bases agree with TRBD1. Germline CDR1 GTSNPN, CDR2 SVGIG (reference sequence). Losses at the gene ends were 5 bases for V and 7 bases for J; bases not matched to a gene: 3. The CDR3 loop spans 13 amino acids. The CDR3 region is CAWGDRGYGELFF. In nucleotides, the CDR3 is TGTGCCTGGGGGGACAGGGGGTACGGGGAGCTGTTTTTT.

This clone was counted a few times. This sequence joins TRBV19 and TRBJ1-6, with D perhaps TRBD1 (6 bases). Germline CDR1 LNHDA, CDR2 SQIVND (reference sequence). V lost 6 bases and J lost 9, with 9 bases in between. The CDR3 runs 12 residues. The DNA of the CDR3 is TGTGCCAGTAGGGACAGCTCTTCACCCCTCCACTTT. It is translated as CASRDSSSPLHF.

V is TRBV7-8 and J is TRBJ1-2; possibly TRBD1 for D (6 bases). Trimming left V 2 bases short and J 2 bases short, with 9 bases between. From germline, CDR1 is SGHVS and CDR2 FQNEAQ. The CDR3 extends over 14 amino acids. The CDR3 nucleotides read TGTGCCAGCAGCTTAAACAGGGTCAACTATGGCTACACCTTC. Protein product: CASSLNRVNYGYTF. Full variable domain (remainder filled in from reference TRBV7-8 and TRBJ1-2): GAGVSQSPRYKVAKRGQDVALRCDPISGHVSLFWYQQALGQGPEFLTYFQNEAQLDKSGLPSDRFFAERPEGSVSTLKIQRTQQEDSAVYLCASSLNRVNYGYTFGSGTRLTVV.

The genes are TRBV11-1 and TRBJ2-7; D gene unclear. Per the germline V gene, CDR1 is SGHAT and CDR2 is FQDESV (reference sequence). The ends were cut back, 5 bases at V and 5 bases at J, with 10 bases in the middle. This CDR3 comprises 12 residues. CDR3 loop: CASSHGEHEQYF. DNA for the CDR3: TGTGCCAGCAGCCATGGAGAACACGAGCAGTACTTC.

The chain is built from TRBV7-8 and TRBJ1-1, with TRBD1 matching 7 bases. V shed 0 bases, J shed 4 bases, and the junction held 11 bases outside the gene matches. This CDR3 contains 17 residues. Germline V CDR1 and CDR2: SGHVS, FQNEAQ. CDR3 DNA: TGTGCCAGCAGCTTAGCGAGGGGGCGCGGGATGAGCACTGAAGCTTTCTTT. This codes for CASSLARGRGMSTEAFF.

CDR3 nucleotides: TGTGCCAGTAGTGCGGGGACAGGAAGGAACAATGAGCAGTTCTTC. Its protein is CASSAGTGRNNEQFF. J is TRBJ2-1 and V is TRBV19, with 8 bases aligning to TRBD1. CDR1 is LNHDA, CDR2 SQIVND, per germline (reference sequence). The trim removed 5 bases at V and 5 bases at J, leaving 8 bases unmatched. The CDR3 extends over 15 amino acids. Using reference TRBV19 and TRBJ2-1 for the parts outside the CDR3, the full variable domain is DGGITQSPKYLFRKEGQNVTLSCEQNLNHDAMYWYRQDPGQGLRLIYYSQIVNDFQKGDIAEGYSVSREKKESFPLTVTSAQKNPTAFYLCASSAGTGRNNEQFFGPGTRLTVL.

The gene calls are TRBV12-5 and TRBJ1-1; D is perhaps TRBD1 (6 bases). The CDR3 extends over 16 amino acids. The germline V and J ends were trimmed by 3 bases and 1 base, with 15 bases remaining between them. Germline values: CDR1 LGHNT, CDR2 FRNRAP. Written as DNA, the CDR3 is TGTGCTAGTGGTTTCACTACTCGGACAGAGAACACTGAAGCTTTCTTT. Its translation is CASGFTTRTENTEAFF. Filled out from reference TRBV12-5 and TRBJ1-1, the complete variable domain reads DARVTQTPRHKVTEMGQEVTMRCQPILGHNTVFWYRQTMMQGLELLAYFRNRAPLDDSGMPKDRFSAEMPDATLATLKIQPSEPRDSAVYFCASGFTTRTENTEAFFGQGTRLTVV.

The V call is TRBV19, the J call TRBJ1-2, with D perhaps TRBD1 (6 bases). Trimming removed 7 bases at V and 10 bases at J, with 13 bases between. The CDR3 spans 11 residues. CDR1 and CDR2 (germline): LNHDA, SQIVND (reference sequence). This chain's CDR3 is CASTRDTSYTF. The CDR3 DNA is TGTGCCAGTACCCGGGACACTTCCTACACCTTC.